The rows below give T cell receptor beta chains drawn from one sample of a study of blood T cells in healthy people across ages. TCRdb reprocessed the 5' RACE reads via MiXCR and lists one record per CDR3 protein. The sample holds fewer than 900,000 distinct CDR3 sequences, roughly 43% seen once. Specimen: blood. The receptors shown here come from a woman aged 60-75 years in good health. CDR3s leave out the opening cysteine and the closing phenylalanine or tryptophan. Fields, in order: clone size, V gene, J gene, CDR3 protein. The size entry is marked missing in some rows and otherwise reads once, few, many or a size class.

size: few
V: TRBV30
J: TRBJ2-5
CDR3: ASLTSGGQGETQY

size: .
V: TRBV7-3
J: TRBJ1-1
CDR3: ASSLMAGSLGTEAF

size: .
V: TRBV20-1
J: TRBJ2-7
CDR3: SAEGTSGRREQY

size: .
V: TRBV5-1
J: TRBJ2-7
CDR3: ASSLKEAGRAYNEQY

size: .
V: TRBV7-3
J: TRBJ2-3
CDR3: ASSSLARTDTQY

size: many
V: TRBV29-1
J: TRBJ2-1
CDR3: SGGTATYNEQF

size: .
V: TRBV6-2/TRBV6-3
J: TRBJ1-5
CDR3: ASSPRTDNQPQH

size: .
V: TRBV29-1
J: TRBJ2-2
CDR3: SAQENTGELF

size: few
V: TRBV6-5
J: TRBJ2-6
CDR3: ASSSGNGANVLT

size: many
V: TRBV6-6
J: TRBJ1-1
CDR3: ASWGRGGKNTEAF

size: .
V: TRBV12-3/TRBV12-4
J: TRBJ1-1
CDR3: ASSFWGRNTEAF

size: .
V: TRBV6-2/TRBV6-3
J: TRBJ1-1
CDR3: ASSYRDQNTEAF

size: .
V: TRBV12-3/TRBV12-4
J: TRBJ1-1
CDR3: VSSQLTEAF

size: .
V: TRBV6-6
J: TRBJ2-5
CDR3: ASSYSWGGATKETQY

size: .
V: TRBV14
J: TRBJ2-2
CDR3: ASSPDREVSGELF

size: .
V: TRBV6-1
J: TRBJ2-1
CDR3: ASSEAGTNGVNEQF

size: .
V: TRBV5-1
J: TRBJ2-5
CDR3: ASSSLLAGLETQY

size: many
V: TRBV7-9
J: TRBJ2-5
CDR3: ASSSGTVQETQY

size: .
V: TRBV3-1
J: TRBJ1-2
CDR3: ASSQGTDTTNYGYT

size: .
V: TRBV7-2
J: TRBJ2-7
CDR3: ASSQGPPTTYEQY

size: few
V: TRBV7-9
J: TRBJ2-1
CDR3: ASSFRGLGVGNEQF

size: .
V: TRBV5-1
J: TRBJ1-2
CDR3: ASSLEAGGVYGYT

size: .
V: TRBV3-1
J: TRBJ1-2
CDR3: ASSQARHRNYGYT

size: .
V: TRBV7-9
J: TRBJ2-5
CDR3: ASSLSRTARGETQY

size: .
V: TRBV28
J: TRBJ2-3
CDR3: ASSYGRGASGSTDTQY

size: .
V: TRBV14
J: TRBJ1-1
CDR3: ASSYGFATEAF

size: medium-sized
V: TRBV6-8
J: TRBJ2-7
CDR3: ASSWPGGNEQY

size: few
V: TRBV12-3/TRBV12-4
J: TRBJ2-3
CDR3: ASSRPGADTQY

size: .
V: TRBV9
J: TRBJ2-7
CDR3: ASSGLEPGSSYEQY

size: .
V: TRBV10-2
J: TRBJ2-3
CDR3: ASSDVSLLTGGRTDTQY

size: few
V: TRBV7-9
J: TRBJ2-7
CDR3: ASSARAQTYEQY

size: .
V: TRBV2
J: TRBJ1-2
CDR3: ARGTDYGYT

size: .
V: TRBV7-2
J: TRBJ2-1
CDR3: ASSLGTSGFSSYNEQF

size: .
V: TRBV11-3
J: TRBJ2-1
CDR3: ASSSSRAYNEQF

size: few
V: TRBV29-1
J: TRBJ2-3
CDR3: SGIKGRPDTQY

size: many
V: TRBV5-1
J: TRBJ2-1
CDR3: ASSLGQGPYNEQF

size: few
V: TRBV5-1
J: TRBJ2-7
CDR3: ASSLLGTSGYEQY

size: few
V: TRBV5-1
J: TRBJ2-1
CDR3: ASSLDSVLVSEQF

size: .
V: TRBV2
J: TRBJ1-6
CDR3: ASSLDTSPLH

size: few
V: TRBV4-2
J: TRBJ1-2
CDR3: ASSQEDENNYGYT

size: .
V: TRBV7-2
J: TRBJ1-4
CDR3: ASSVREKLF

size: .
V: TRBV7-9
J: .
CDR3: ASSQDGLEQY

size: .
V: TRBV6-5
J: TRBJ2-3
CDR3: ASTSSPGASTDTQY

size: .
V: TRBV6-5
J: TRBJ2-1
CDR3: ASSYGGGAPSSHNEQF

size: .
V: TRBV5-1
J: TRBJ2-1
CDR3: ASSLAAGDFSYNEQF

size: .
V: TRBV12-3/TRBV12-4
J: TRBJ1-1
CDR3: ASSVVPNPEAF

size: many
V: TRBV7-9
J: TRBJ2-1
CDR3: ASEASGRAYEQF